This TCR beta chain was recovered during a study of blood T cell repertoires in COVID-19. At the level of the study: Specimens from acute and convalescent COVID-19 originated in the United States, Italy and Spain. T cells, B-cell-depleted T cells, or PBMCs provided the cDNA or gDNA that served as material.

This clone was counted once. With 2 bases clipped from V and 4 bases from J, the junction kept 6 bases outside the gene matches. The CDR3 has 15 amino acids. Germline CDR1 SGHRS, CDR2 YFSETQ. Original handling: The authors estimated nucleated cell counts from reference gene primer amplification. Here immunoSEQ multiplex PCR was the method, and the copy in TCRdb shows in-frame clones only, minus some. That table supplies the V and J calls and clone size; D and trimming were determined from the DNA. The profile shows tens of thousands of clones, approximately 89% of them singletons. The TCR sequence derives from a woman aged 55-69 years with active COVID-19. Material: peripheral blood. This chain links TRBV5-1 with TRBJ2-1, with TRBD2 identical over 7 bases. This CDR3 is CASSFPGGLYNEQFF. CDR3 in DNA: TGCGCCAGCAGCTTCCCGGGGGGACTTTACAATGAGCAGTTCTTC. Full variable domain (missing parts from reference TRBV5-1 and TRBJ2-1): KAGVTQTPRYLIKTRGQQVTLSCSPISGHRSVSWYQQTPGQGLQFLFEYFSETQRNKGNFPGRFSGRQFSNSRSEMNVSTLELGDSALYLCASSFPGGLYNEQFFGPGTRLTVL.